This entry lists 29 T cell receptor beta chains sequenced from one sample in a study of CD8 T cells in ankylosing spondylitis. From the 5' RACE reads, TCRdb called clonotypes with MiXCR, one entry per CDR3 protein. The table has 150,000 to 200,000 distinct CDR3 sequences, around 18% seen once; the top ten hold about 7.8%. Sequenced sample: blood, either unsorted or a sorted T cell fraction (not recorded which). Source of these receptors: a male donor with ankylosing spondylitis or in good health (not recorded which).

This clonotype was counted only a few times. This chain uses TRBV6-5 with TRBJ2-2; D is uncertain. Trimming left V 1 base short and J 0 bases short, with 12 bases between. The CDR3 totals 17 residues. In germline, CDR1 is MNHEY, CDR2 SVGAGI. This chain's CDR3 is CASSYYVDRPNTGELFF. The CDR3 bases are TGTGCCAGCAGTTACTATGTGGACCGACCGAACACCGGGGAGCTGTTTTTT.

This clonotype came up many times. The V call is TRBV9, the J call TRBJ1-2; D unresolved. Germline V lookup: CDR1 SGDLS, CDR2 YYNGEE. This CDR3 region has 17 residues. The V end was cut by 0 bases, the J end by 4 bases, with 19 bases between. The CDR3: CASSVAERAKNSYGYTF. CDR3 sequence (DNA): TGTGCCAGCAGCGTAGCTGAAAGAGCTAAGAATAGCTATGGCTACACCTTC.

V gene TRBV10-3 combines with J gene TRBJ1-2; 8 bases agree with TRBD1. This CDR3 is 17 amino acids long. Germline loops: CDR1 ENHRY, CDR2 SYGVKD. V was clipped by 5 bases and J by 1 base; unmatched bases: 12. The chain's CDR3 is CAISLRAQGAVNYGYTF. CDR3 nucleotide sequence: TGTGCCATCAGTCTCAGGGCGCAGGGGGCCGTTAACTATGGCTACACCTTC.

This clonotype was picked up a small number of times. The chain recombines TRBV10-3 with TRBJ1-5; 10 bases fit TRBD1. Per the germline V gene, CDR1 is ENHRY and CDR2 is SYGVKD. The CDR3 is 13 amino acids. Unmatched junction bases numbered 6, after V lost 10 bases and J lost 6 bases. As DNA, the CDR3 is TGTGCCACCTCTGGGACAGGGGTTCAGCCCCAGCATTTT. It specifies CATSGTGVQPQHF.

The chain uses TRBV6-1 and TRBJ2-1; D may be TRBD1 (6 bases). V was trimmed by 0 bases and J by 2 bases, leaving 11 bases between them. In germline, CDR1 is MNHNS, CDR2 SASEGT. The CDR3 has 16 amino acids. The CDR3 reads CASSEAPGTPYNEQFF. The CDR3 DNA reads as TGTGCCAGCAGTGAAGCACCCGGGACACCCTACAATGAGCAGTTCTTC.

This clonotype has more than one count but fewer than ten. Written as DNA, the CDR3 is TGTGCCAGCACTCCCTCACAGGAGTCTGGGGCCAACGTCCTGACTTTC. Translation gives CASTPSQESGANVLTF. The chain has TRBV2 and TRBJ2-6; tentative D call: TRBD1 (5 bases). CDR1 is SNHLY, CDR2 FYNNEI, per germline. Deletions cut 7 bases from V and 1 base from J, with 14 bases between. The CDR3 length is 16 residues.

The rearrangement links TRBV12-3 or TRBV12-4 to TRBJ1-6; D is ambiguous. V was trimmed by 5 bases and J by 0 bases, leaving 23 bases between them. The CDR3 is 20 amino acids. The CDR3 DNA is TGTGCCAGCAGTCTCCGAATTGGAGGTTCGGGAAGCTCCTATAATTCACCCCTCCACTTT. It is translated as CASSLRIGGSGSSYNSPLHF.

This clonotype was detected ten times or more. V usage is TRBV28 and J usage is TRBJ2-1, with TRBD2 matching 11 bases. There are 15 residues in the CDR3. Trimming cost V 8 bases and J 6 bases; bases outside gene matches: 9. Germline V CDR1 and CDR2: MDHEN, SYDVKM. The CDR3: CASDIRGTSGNEQFF. The CDR3 nucleotides read TGTGCCAGCGACATTAGAGGGACTAGCGGCAATGAGCAGTTCTTC. Using reference TRBV28 and TRBJ2-1 for the parts outside the CDR3, the full variable domain is DVKVTQSSRYLVKRTGEKVFLECVQDMDHENMFWYRQDPGLGLRLIYFSYDVKMKEKGDIPEGYSVSREKKERFSLILESASTNQTSMYLCASDIRGTSGNEQFFGPGTRLTVL.

The chain combines TRBV30 with TRBJ2-1; possibly TRBD2 for D (5 bases). This CDR3 comprises 11 residues. Germline V gives CDR1 GTSNPN, CDR2 SVGIG (reference sequence). Trimming took off 2 bases at V and 13 bases at J, with 12 bases between the two ends. The CDR3 reads CAWSPIEGQFF. The CDR3 nucleotides are TGTGCCTGGAGTCCAATCGAGGGACAGTTCTTC.

V usage is TRBV30 and J usage is TRBJ2-4; TRBD2 might be the D (6 bases). The V end was cut by 2 bases, the J end by 0 bases, with 17 bases between. The CDR3 has 17 residues. Germline V gene lookup returns CDR1 GTSNPN and CDR2 SVGIG (reference sequence). CDR3 sequence reads: CAWSHTLADIAKNIQYF. As DNA, the CDR3 is TGTGCCTGGAGTCACACACTAGCAGACATAGCCAAAAACATTCAGTACTTC.

The V gene is TRBV3-1, the J gene TRBJ2-7, with D perhaps matching TRBD1 (5 bases). V lost 1 base, J lost 4 bases, and 14 bases lay in between. The CDR3 has 15 residues. From germline, CDR1 is LGHDT and CDR2 YNNKEL (reference sequence). In DNA, the CDR3 is TGTGCCAGCAGCCAAGGGGCGCAGGGTTGGTACGAGCAGTACTTC. It translates to CASSQGAQGWYEQYF.

This clonotype was detected a few times. This chain uses TRBV15 with TRBJ2-1; 12 bases are shared with TRBD2. The CDR3 totals 16 residues. The V gene's germline CDR1 is LNHNV and CDR2 YYDKDF (reference sequence). V shed 3 bases, J shed 5 bases, and the junction held 5 bases outside the gene matches. CDR3 coding DNA: TGTGCCACCAGCAGGGTGCTAGCGGGAGGGGACAATGAGCAGTTCTTC. It encodes CATSRVLAGGDNEQFF.

This clonotype was seen more than once but under ten times. The chain couples TRBV3-1 to TRBJ2-3; tentative D call: TRBD2 (5 bases). The CDR3 spans 14 residues. The V gene's germline CDR1 is LGHDT and CDR2 YNNKEL (reference sequence). Trimming cost V 4 bases and J 5 bases, with 13 bases left between them. This chain's CDR3 is CASSLGAARDTQYF. The CDR3 DNA follows: TGTGCCAGCAGCCTTGGAGCGGCTAGAGATACGCAGTATTTT.

The V and J genes are TRBV7-2 and TRBJ1-3; 10 nucleotides match TRBD1. This CDR3 contains 17 residues. CDR1 and CDR2 from the germline V gene are SGHTA and FQGNSA. V lost 3 bases and J lost 2; bases outside the gene matches: 7. CDR3 nucleotide sequence: TGTGCCAGCAGCTTCTTTCCGGGACAGGGGACTGGAAACACCATATATTTT. It encodes CASSFFPGQGTGNTIYF.

This clonotype occurred many times. This chain links TRBV9 with TRBJ1-2; D is undetermined. Germline loops: CDR1 SGDLS, CDR2 YYNGEE. The CDR3 consists of 13 residues. Trimming stripped 4 bases from V and 9 bases from J, with 16 bases between. The CDR3 spells CASSPDPSLSYTF. CDR3 DNA: TGTGCCAGCAGCCCCGATCCGAGCTTGAGCTACACCTTC.

CDR3 bases: TGTGCCAGCAGTTATTTTGAGAGAGAATATAGCAATCAGCCCCAGCATTTT. Translated: CASSYFEREYSNQPQHF. This chain links TRBV6-5 with TRBJ1-5, with unresolved D. V was trimmed by 3 bases and J by 0 bases, leaving 15 bases between them. This CDR3 is built from 17 residues. Germline CDR1 reads MNHEY; CDR2 reads SVGAGI.

In this sample, this clonotype turned up many times. The chain is built from TRBV27 and TRBJ2-2; D not certain. The ends were cut back, 3 bases at V and 7 bases at J, with 9 bases in the middle. The germline V gene encodes CDR1 MNHEY and CDR2 SMNVEV (reference sequence). The CDR3 has 13 amino acids. The CDR3 region is CASSFGPIGELFF. The CDR3 bases are TGTGCCAGCAGTTTTGGCCCCATCGGGGAGCTGTTTTTT.

This clonotype has ten or more counts. The genes are TRBV2 and TRBJ1-1; D is perhaps TRBD1 (5 bases). The CDR3 is made up of 13 amino acids. CDR1 SNHLY and CDR2 FYNNEI come from the germline V gene. V lost 6 bases and J 0 bases, leaving 8 bases between the germline ends. CDR3 in amino acids: CASSRDVNTEAFF. The CDR3 nucleotides read TGTGCCAGCAGCAGGGACGTGAACACTGAAGCTTTCTTT.

The chain combines TRBV3-1 with TRBJ2-7, with D possibly TRBD2 on 6 matching bases. The CDR3 is 15 residues long. Trimming pared 1 base from V and 1 base from J, leaving 11 bases between. Germline V gene lookup returns CDR1 LGHDT and CDR2 YNNKEL (reference sequence). CDR3 amino acids: CASSQVRERSYEQYF. The CDR3 nucleotides are TGTGCCAGCAGCCAAGTGCGGGAACGGTCCTACGAGCAGTACTTC.

This clonotype was detected only a few times. V usage is TRBV2 and J usage is TRBJ1-5; unclear D gene. Trimming took off 5 bases at V and 5 bases at J, with 13 bases between the two ends. Germline CDR1 SNHLY, CDR2 FYNNEI. This CDR3 has 14 residues. The CDR3 DNA follows: TGTGCCAGCAGTCCCCTATTCTCGGATCAGCCCCAGCATTTT. It encodes CASSPLFSDQPQHF.

This clonotype was detected a few times. The gene calls are TRBV11-2 and TRBJ2-2; D is undetermined. This CDR3 has 14 residues. Germline values: CDR1 SGHAT, CDR2 FQNNGV. Trimming shortened V by 0 bases and J by 8 bases, and 10 bases separated the two germline ends. The CDR3: CASSLDQMVGELFF. The CDR3 DNA reads as TGTGCCAGCAGCTTAGATCAAATGGTGGGGGAGCTGTTTTTT. Variable domain in full (rest from reference TRBV11-2 and TRBJ2-2): EAGVAQSPRYKIIEKRQSVAFWCNPISGHATLYWYQQILGQGPKLLIQFQNNGVVDDSQLPKDRFSAERLKGVDSTLKIQPAKLEDSAVYLCASSLDQMVGELFFGEGSRLTVL.

V is TRBV23-1 and J is TRBJ1-5; D not certain. TRBV23-1 is reported as an ORF; its role is uncertain. The CDR3 loop spans 18 amino acids. V was shortened by 2 bases and J by 3 bases, with 20 bases between the two germline ends. The CDR3 bases are TGCGCCAGCAGTCAAGGAAAGGGAATCCCCGGCTTCAATCAGCCCCAGCATTTT. Translating it yields CASSQGKGIPGFNQPQHF.

As to this clonotype: Since a much larger clone is just one base distant, this may be a read error. This chain links TRBV15 with TRBJ1-5, with 8 bases fitting TRBD1. This CDR3 region has 15 residues. Germline V gene lookup returns CDR1 LNHNV and CDR2 YYDKDF (reference sequence). The chain's CDR3 is CATSRKGQGNQSQHF. The DNA of the CDR3 is TGTGCCACCAGCAGAAAAGGACAGGGCAATCAGTCCCAGCATTTT.

The sample holds many counts of this clonotype. The rearrangement links TRBV20-1 to TRBJ2-7, with 8 bases matching TRBD2. Germline CDR1 and CDR2: DFQATT and SNEGSKA (reference sequence). The junction had 14 bases not matched to a gene; V was cut back by 0 bases and J by 7 bases. The CDR3 covers 16 residues. CDR3 amino acids: CSARDLTSGPVGEQYF. The CDR3 DNA follows: TGCAGTGCTAGAGATCTAACTAGCGGCCCCGTGGGGGAGCAGTACTTC.

This clonotype was recorded at least ten times. J is TRBJ2-1 and V is TRBV24-1; TRBD2 might be the D (6 bases). Trimming shortened V by 3 bases and J by 0 bases, and 17 bases separated the two germline ends. The CDR3 loop spans 18 amino acids. CDR1 is KGHDR and CDR2 is SFDVKD in the germline V gene. The CDR3 reads CATSDPNPTGDSYNEQFF. CDR3 DNA sequence: TGTGCCACCAGTGATCCCAACCCCACGGGAGACTCCTACAATGAGCAGTTCTTC.

This clonotype was observed many times. The V gene is TRBV10-3, the J gene TRBJ1-2; 8 positions agree with TRBD1. The J segment lost 10 bases and the V segment lost 5 bases, leaving 6 bases of the junction unmatched. The CDR3 has 12 residues. CDR1 and CDR2 (germline): ENHRY, SYGVKD. The CDR3, as DNA: TGTGCCATCAGTCTTACAGGGGGTGACTACACCTTC. This codes for CAISLTGGDYTF.

The chain combines TRBV2 with TRBJ2-3, with D unresolved. The V end was cut by 2 bases, the J end by 4 bases, with 10 bases between. CDR1 SNHLY and CDR2 FYNNEI come from the germline V gene. CDR3 length equals 14 residues. The CDR3 DNA reads TGTGCCAGCAGTGAATATCGGAATTCAGATACGCAGTATTTT. It translates to CASSEYRNSDTQYF.

The V and J genes are TRBV18 and TRBJ2-1; D perhaps matches TRBD1 (6 bases). The CDR3 has 13 amino acids. V lost 2 bases and J 13 bases, leaving 15 bases between the germline ends. Germline V gene lookup returns CDR1 KGHSH and CDR2 LQKENI. The DNA of the CDR3 is TGTGCCAGCTCACCAGAAACAGGGATCCTTCAGTTCTTC. Protein product: CASSPETGILQFF.

This clonotype was observed a handful of times. The V and J genes are TRBV10-3 and TRBJ2-7; D unresolved. V was shortened by 4 bases and J by 3 bases, with 13 bases between the two germline ends. CDR3 length: 14 amino acids. Per germline, CDR1 ENHRY and CDR2 SYGVKD. DNA for the CDR3: TGTGCCATCAGTGCGTCCCCCGGTTTCTACGAGCAGTACTTC. It codes for CAISASPGFYEQYF.